This T cell receptor beta chain originates from a study of T cell responses to AZD1222 COVID-19 vaccine. General study results and limits: The reported proportion of spike-specific TCRs targeting unmutated variant regions was nearly half. Receipt of two AZD1222 doses was followed by a rise in Spike-specific TCR breadth and depth.

The method was immunoSEQ multiplex PCR; TCRdb's version includes in-frame clones alone and lacks a portion of them. The top ten clones hold 1.5% to 2% of a sample with about 150,000 clones, over 85% of them seen once. With 3 bases clipped from V and 8 bases from J, the junction kept 10 bases outside the gene matches. The CDR3 sequence is 16 residues long. The V gene's germline CDR1 is SNHLY and CDR2 FYNNEI. Notes on this clone: Its antigen is undetermined.

The source is an adult in good health. This specimen consisted of peripheral blood, obtained on day 0 of AZD1222 vaccination. The V call is TRBV2, the J call TRBJ1-6; 7 bases agree with TRBD1. Written as DNA, the CDR3 is TGTGCCAGCAGTGACCTCTCCGGGACAGTGTATTCACCCCTCCACTTT. Protein product: CASSDLSGTVYSPLHF.